This record covers a single TCR beta chain. This clone appeared a few times. This clone's antigen is unknown. Base qualities are not provided; no much larger clone lies one nucleotide away. Collaborating institutions collected whole blood in K2EDTA tubes following their own protocols. For TCRbeta analysis, collaborators shipped samples in one of three forms: frozen whole blood, isolated PBMCs, or DNA extracted from either of those sample types. The data stem from a study of blood T cell repertoires in COVID-19 (TCRdb year 2020). Background on the whole study: The collaborator samples originated in the United States, Italy and Spain and spanned the acute and convalescent phases of COVID-19. The material from the prospective study consisted of cDNA or gDNA derived from T cells, B-cell-depleted T cells, or PBMCs. The dataset comprised deeply sampled blood TCRbeta repertoires from subjects exposed to, actively infected with, or recovered from COVID-19. The repertoires were released in a freely available public database meant as a resource for research on the immune response to SARS-CoV-2. The samples were drawn from two sources: the first 160 participants of the ongoing ImmuneRACE study, and fewer than 1,500 subjects contributed by 6 global collaborators. The sample metadata nearly always contained a de-identified subject ID, COVID-19 status, age in years and sex. Where available, HLA class I and class II types were taken from metadata supplied by the sample provider and were not determined by assay-based typing.

The immunoSEQ Assay, a bias-controlled multiplex PCR, was used to amplify TCRbeta CDR3 regions from genomic DNA. Per the original workflow: The number of nucleated cells in each sample was estimated from the amplification of reference gene primers within the assay. To quantify the absolute abundance of each unique TCRbeta CDR3 rearrangement, sequence reads were collapsed and filtered. For each sample, productive Simpson clonality was calculated as the square root of Simpson's diversity index across productive rearrangements. Imported from immuneACCESS, the table was reduced by TCRdb to in-frame sequences with V and J called. These copies leave out some clones; in studies compared against another copy, an unresolved V gene accounts for under half, and the cause of the remainder is not known. Clone size and the V and J calls come from that table; the DNA yielded D and trimming. Present in this sample are 35,000 to 50,000 clones, about 91% of which were seen just once. Roughly 3.9% of the sample is held by the ten biggest clonotypes.

The V and J ends are trimmed by 4 bases and 6 bases, leaving 13 bases between them. Counted from cysteine to phenylalanine, this CDR3 has 13 amino acids. The sequence is cut down to CDR3 DNA, 39 bases in frame from base 1. The CDR1 and CDR2 encoded by the germline V gene are MNHEY and SVGAGI. The investigation overall reported the following: The amount of clinical and demographic metadata varied by source and participant and was provided uncurated.

The receptor was derived from a human donor in a cohort sampled during active COVID-19. This chain is built from TRBV6-5 and TRBJ2-7; no confident D gene assignment can be made. Source material: peripheral blood. In nucleotides, the sequence is TGTGCCAGCAGTTCCCCCCGTAGAAGCGAGCAGTACTTC. This translates into CASSSPRRSEQYF.